This T cell receptor beta chain was documented in a study of blood T cells in healthy people across ages. The sample holds a few counts of this clonotype. Together with a sample-barcoded 5' primer, a J-beta primer mix was included in a second PCR lasting 7 to 11 cycles. Each CDR3 protein is one row after TCRdb ran MiXCR on the 5' RACE reads. The table has more than 650,000 distinct CDR3 sequences, 22% seen once; the top ten hold 22%. Germline CDR1 reads SGHTA; CDR2 reads FQGNSA. CDR3 size: 15 residues. Between the trimmed V and J ends, which lost 4 bases and 0 bases, there was a span of 11 bases. The sample, about 10 milliliters of peripheral blood, was drawn from each donor. Per-sample PBMC isolation yielded at least 6.5 million cells.

The sample taken for sequencing was blood. The chain employs TRBV7-2 and TRBJ2-3, with D perhaps matching TRBD2 (6 bases). The TCR sequence derives from an older man in good health. This CDR3 reads CASSSGLSSTDTQYF. CDR3 coding DNA: TGTGCCAGCAGCTCGGGACTTTCTAGCACAGATACGCAGTATTTT.